This TCR beta chain was obtained from a study of cytomegalovirus exposure and HLA in healthy donors. Overall study results and limits: Reportedly, cytomegalovirus status was diagnosed with high sensitivity and specificity.

Comments on this clone: As yet, its antigen is unknown.

Primers: 60 Vbeta forward and 13 Jbeta reverse. Here immunoSEQ multiplex PCR was the method, and the copy in TCRdb shows in-frame clones only, minus some. The data hold about 120,000 clones, with 77% observed a single time. The CDR3 loop spans 17 amino acids. The V end was cut by 7 bases, the J end by 3 bases, with 21 bases between. Germline loops: CDR1 SGHVS, CDR2 FQNEAQ. The receptor's source is a man between 40 and 49 years old in good health and CMV-seropositive. The chain couples TRBV7-8 to TRBJ2-2, with D possibly TRBD2 on 7 matching bases. The sample comprised PBMCs. The CDR3 region is CASTLPLGGGYTGELFF. The DNA for the CDR3 is TGTGCCAGCACCCTACCCCTCGGCGGGGGCTACACCGGGGAGCTGTTTTTT. Combining the CDR3 with reference TRBV7-8 and TRBJ2-2 gives the whole variable domain GAGVSQSPRYKVAKRGQDVALRCDPISGHVSLFWYQQALGQGPEFLTYFQNEAQLDKSGLPSDRFFAERPEGSVSTLKIQRTQQEDSAVYLCASTLPLGGGYTGELFFGEGSRLTVL.